Below, 30 T cell receptor beta chains from the same sample are listed, as sequenced in a study of T cell responses to AZD1222 COVID-19 vaccine. Assay used: immunoSEQ multiplex PCR; TCRdb lists only in-frame clones, some missing. The data hold roughly 130,000 clones, with around 90% observed a single time. The sequenced sample was peripheral blood, obtained on day 0 of AZD1222 vaccination. The receptors were sampled from an adult in good health.

The rearrangement uses TRBV5-5 and TRBJ1-1; the D gene is possibly TRBD1 (6 bases). V lost 4 bases and J lost 5, with 15 bases in between. Germline V gene sequence: CDR1 SGHKS, CDR2 YYEKEE (reference sequence). This CDR3 has 14 residues. Written as DNA, the CDR3 is TGTGCCAGCAGCCGACCTGGGACAAATACTGAAGCTTTCTTT. Residues: CASSRPGTNTEAFF.

This clone was found once. This rearrangement joins TRBV2 to TRBJ1-5; D possibly corresponds to TRBD1 (6 bases). This CDR3 is 15 amino acids long. The germline gives CDR1 SNHLY, CDR2 FYNNEI. V gave up 6 bases and J gave up 0 bases, with 12 bases separating them. The CDR3 DNA is TGTGCCAGCAGCCAACAGGGCTATAGCAATCAGCCCCAGCATTTT. This codes for CASSQQGYSNQPQHF.

This chain uses TRBV10-3 with TRBJ1-5; D is uncertain. This CDR3 is built from 13 residues. The V gene's germline CDR1 is ENHRY and CDR2 SYGVKD. Between the trimmed V and J ends, which lost 0 bases and 5 bases, there was a span of 5 bases. The CDR3 region has the DNA TGTGCCATCAGTGAGTCACGGGATCAGCCCCAGCATTTT. It specifies CAISESRDQPQHF.

The chain employs TRBV9 and TRBJ1-1; 9 bases are shared with TRBD1. This CDR3 contains 14 residues. Trimming cost V 3 bases and J 4 bases; bases outside gene matches: 4. Germline lookup yields CDR1 SGDLS and CDR2 YYNGEE. As DNA, the CDR3 is TGTGCCAGCAGCGCCGAGGACAGGGGCACTGAAGCTTTCTTT. Protein sequence: CASSAEDRGTEAFF.

This chain connects TRBV9 to TRBJ2-5; 7 bases fit TRBD1. CDR3 size: 14 residues. Germline V lookup: CDR1 SGDLS, CDR2 YYNGEE. The trim removed 4 bases at V and 2 bases at J, leaving 5 bases unmatched. In nucleotides, the CDR3 is TGTGCCAGCAGCCCAAGACAGGGACAAGAGACCCAGTACTTC. It specifies CASSPRQGQETQYF.

This chain links TRBV19 with TRBJ1-5; D unclear. V was cut by 6 bases and J by 0 bases, with 15 bases left in between. The CDR3 is 16 residues long. Per the germline V gene, CDR1 is LNHDA and CDR2 is SQIVND (reference sequence). The CDR3 DNA reads as TGTGCCAGTAGGTATAGTCTTTTCCATAGCAATCAGCCCCAGCATTTT. Its translation: CASRYSLFHSNQPQHF.

For the CDR3, the DNA is TGCGCCAGCAACAGTGGAGGGCCAGCCCTGCAGTTCTTC. Translating it yields CASNSGGPALQFF. The rearrangement links TRBV5-1 to TRBJ2-1; possible D gene TRBD2, 6 bases. This CDR3 has 13 amino acids. V lost 6 bases to trimming and J lost 12 bases, with 19 bases between them. In germline, CDR1 is SGHRS, CDR2 YFSETQ.

In the case of this clone: At one end, the junction sequence differs from germline, possibly due to a read error. The chain couples TRBV10-3 to TRBJ1-5; D call uncertain. The CDR3 sequence is 15 residues long. Looked up from germline, CDR1 is ENHRY and CDR2 is SYGVKD. For the CDR3, the DNA is TGTGCCACCAGTGAGGTAGAGCGGGACAATCAGCCCCAGCATTTT. This translates into CATSEVERDNQPQHF.

This CDR3 is CASSLTRGARISGNTIYF. The CDR3 bases are TGTGCCAGCAGCCTTACACGGGGGGCAAGGATCTCTGGAAACACCATATATTTT. The V and J genes are TRBV11-2 and TRBJ1-3, with TRBD1 as a possible D gene (6 bases). Germline V gene sequence: CDR1 SGHAT, CDR2 FQNNGV. This CDR3 has 18 amino acids. Trimming took off 5 bases at V and 0 bases at J, with 20 bases between the two ends.

The chain couples TRBV5-4 to TRBJ2-7; 10 nucleotides align to TRBD2. J gave up 2 bases and V 4 bases, and 6 bases lay outside the gene matches. CDR1 is SGHNT, CDR2 YYREEE, per germline (reference sequence). The CDR3 runs 15 residues. This CDR3 reads CASSQTSGATYEQYF. The DNA of the CDR3 is TGTGCCAGCAGCCAAACTAGCGGGGCCACCTACGAGCAGTACTTC.

The V and J genes are TRBV4-1 and TRBJ1-4; possibly TRBD1 for D (5 bases). Germline CDR1 and CDR2: MGHRA and YSYEKL. CDR3 length: 15 amino acids. V was trimmed by 3 bases and J by 8 bases, leaving 16 bases between them. The CDR3 DNA reads as TGCGCCAGCAGCCAGGAACACGGGACGGGGGAAAAACTGTTTTTT. Translating gives CASSQEHGTGEKLFF.

This rearrangement joins TRBV6-5 to TRBJ1-1; D might be TRBD1 (5 bases). Trimming stripped 6 bases from V and 5 bases from J, with 19 bases between. The germline gives CDR1 MNHEY, CDR2 SVGAGI. The CDR3 covers 15 residues. CDR3 in amino acids: CASSPLGGGFTEAFF. In DNA form, the CDR3 reads TGTGCCAGCAGCCCCCTAGGCGGGGGATTTACTGAAGCTTTCTTT.

The rearrangement links TRBV4-3 to TRBJ2-1, with 8 positions matching TRBD2. This CDR3 is 15 amino acids long. With V trimmed by 6 bases and J by 8 bases, 12 bases remained unmatched. Germline V gene lookup returns CDR1 LGHNA and CDR2 YSLEER. CDR3 coding DNA: TGCGCCAGCAGTCCCCAGGGGCGGGGGGCGGATGAGCAGTTCTTC. Translating gives CASSPQGRGADEQFF.

The chain carries TRBV5-1 and TRBJ2-7; 13 nucleotides line up with TRBD2. This CDR3 region has 15 residues. The germline V gene encodes CDR1 SGHRS and CDR2 YFSETQ. J lost 2 bases, V lost 1 base, and 0 bases had no gene match. The CDR3 loop reads CASSLTSGGAYEQYF. In nucleotides, the CDR3 is TGCGCCAGCAGCTTGACTAGCGGGGGGGCCTACGAGCAGTACTTC.

On this clone: Distinct nucleotide sequences in the sample also encode this CDR3. This chain uses TRBV18 with TRBJ2-7; TRBD2 matches at 7 bases. The CDR3 totals 13 residues. V was clipped by 2 bases and J by 2 bases; unmatched bases: 0. Per germline, CDR1 KGHSH and CDR2 LQKENI. CDR3 DNA sequence: TGTGCCAGCTCACCAAGCGGGACCTACGAGCAGTACTTC. Residues: CASSPSGTYEQYF.

This chain joins TRBV5-6 and TRBJ1-1; tentative D call: TRBD1 (6 bases). Germline V gene data show CDR1 as SGHDT and CDR2 as YYEEEE. The CDR3 extends over 15 amino acids. The V gene lost 3 bases and the J gene lost 1 base, with 13 bases spanning the gap. DNA of the CDR3: TGTGCCAGCAGCTGGTCTACAGGGAGGAACACTGAAGCTTTCTTT. It encodes CASSWSTGRNTEAFF.

V and J are TRBV7-3 and TRBJ1-1; D perhaps matches TRBD1 (6 bases). Trimming stripped 5 bases from V and 0 bases from J, with 16 bases between. CDR3 length equals 16 residues. The germline V gene has CDR1 SGHTA and CDR2 FQGTGA. The CDR3 region has the DNA TGTGCCAGCAGCCCTATGGGGGGCTTCATGAACACTGAAGCTTTCTTT. Its protein is CASSPMGGFMNTEAFF. Filled out from reference TRBV7-3 and TRBJ1-1, the complete variable domain reads GAGVSQTPSNKVTEKGKYVELRCDPISGHTALYWYRQSLGQGPEFLIYFQGTGAADDSGLPNDRFFAVRPEGSVSTLKIQRTERGDSAVYLCASSPMGGFMNTEAFFGQGTRLTVV.

The chain's CDR3 is CASSNSPSSYEQYF. In DNA, the CDR3 is TGTGCCAGCAGCAACAGTCCGAGCTCCTACGAGCAGTACTTC. V gene TRBV6-5 combines with J gene TRBJ2-7; D is uncertain. This CDR3 has 14 amino acids. V lost 6 bases, J lost 0 bases, and 12 bases lay in between. CDR1 is MNHEY and CDR2 is SVGAGI in the germline V gene.

The chain employs TRBV11-2 and TRBJ1-1; maybe TRBD1 (5 bases). This CDR3 has 14 amino acids. Germline CDR1 reads SGHAT; CDR2 reads FQNNGV. V shed 1 base and J shed 3 bases, with 9 bases lying between them. This CDR3 reads CASSLAGTHTEAFF. Written as DNA, the CDR3 is TGTGCCAGCAGCTTAGCCGGGACTCACACTGAAGCTTTCTTT. Together with reference TRBV11-2 and TRBJ1-1, the CDR3 gives the full variable domain: EAGVAQSPRYKIIEKRQSVAFWCNPISGHATLYWYQQILGQGPKLLIQFQNNGVVDDSQLPKDRFSAERLKGVDSTLKIQPAKLEDSAVYLCASSLAGTHTEAFFGQGTRLTVV.

Written as DNA, the CDR3 is TGTGCCAGCAGCCGAGGGACGGTAAGCACAGATACGCAGTATTTT. Protein product: CASSRGTVSTDTQYF. The chain couples TRBV2 to TRBJ2-3; D may be TRBD1 or TRBD2 (5 bases each). V was trimmed by 6 bases and J by 0 bases, leaving 13 bases between them. The CDR3 contains 15 residues. The germline V gene has CDR1 SNHLY and CDR2 FYNNEI.

The rearrangement joins TRBV28 to TRBJ1-5; TRBD1 might be the D (5 bases). The CDR3 has 14 amino acids. V was pared by 5 bases and J by 5 bases, with 13 bases between. Germline loops: CDR1 MDHEN, CDR2 SYDVKM. CDR3 DNA: TGTGCCAGCAGTGACCGGGACCGGTATCAGCCCCAGCATTTT. Amino acids: CASSDRDRYQPQHF.

The chain recombines TRBV3-1 (or the pseudogene TRBV3-2) with TRBJ1-4; a possible D gene is TRBD1 (5 bases). Germline values: CDR1 LGHDT, CDR2 YNNKEL (reference sequence). Deletions cut 0 bases from V and 8 bases from J, with 16 bases between. CDR3 length: 16 residues. The CDR3 sequence is CASSQDGRGGKEKLFF. CDR3 nucleotide sequence: TGTGCCAGCAGCCAAGATGGGAGGGGCGGGAAAGAAAAACTGTTTTTT.

The chain uses TRBV2 and TRBJ1-6; 8 positions match TRBD1. Germline trimming cut 6 bases from V and 10 bases from J; bases unmatched to any gene: 8. CDR1 SNHLY and CDR2 FYNNEI come from the germline V gene. This CDR3 has 14 residues. The CDR3 DNA reads TGTGCCAGCAGCCTCGGACAGGGCCAATCACCCCTCCACTTT. Protein sequence: CASSLGQGQSPLHF.

As DNA, the CDR3 is TGCGCCAGCAGCTTGGGGGTGGAGAGGGGTGAGCAGTTCTTC. Translating gives CASSLGVERGEQFF. The rearrangement joins TRBV5-1 to TRBJ2-1; D could derive from TRBD1 or TRBD2 (5 bases each). CDR1 and CDR2 (germline): SGHRS, YFSETQ. Trimming took 0 bases from V and 9 from J, leaving 13 bases between them. The CDR3 has 14 residues.

The chain has TRBV6-1 and TRBJ2-2; maybe TRBD2 (6 bases). Between the trimmed V and J ends, which lost 11 bases and 0 bases, there was a span of 13 bases. Germline CDR1 is MNHNS and CDR2 is SASEGT. The CDR3 is 14 amino acids. The DNA for the CDR3 is TGTGCCGGGAGGAGGAGCGCGAACACCGGGGAGCTGTTTTTT. Its protein is CAGRRSANTGELFF.

Comments on this clone: Mismatch with germline at one junction end may stem from a read error. This chain connects TRBV2 to TRBJ1-5; 9 nucleotides match TRBD1. This CDR3 is 11 amino acids long. Germline CDR1 is SNHLY and CDR2 is FYNNEI. The chain's CDR3 is CASTLGTGRSF. DNA of the CDR3: TGTGCCAGCACCCTAGGGACAGGGAGGAGTTTT.

For the CDR3, the DNA is TGTGCCAGCAGCCTATACCTTGACAGGACTCCTAATGAGCAGTACTTC. Residues: CASSLYLDRTPNEQYF. The J gene is TRBJ2-7, the V gene TRBV14, with D tentatively TRBD1 (6 bases). The CDR3 runs 16 residues. Trimming cost V 4 bases and J 7 bases, with 23 bases left between them. Germline lookup yields CDR1 SGHDN and CDR2 FVKESK.

This chain links TRBV18 with TRBJ1-5; a possible D gene is TRBD1 (5 bases). Germline CDR1 is KGHSH and CDR2 is LQKENI. V lost 4 bases, J lost 4 bases, and 14 bases lay in between. This CDR3 has 15 amino acids. This CDR3 reads CASSQEQGVNQPQHF. Written as DNA, the CDR3 is TGTGCCAGCTCACAAGAGCAAGGGGTGAATCAGCCCCAGCATTTT.

V and J are TRBV7-2 and TRBJ2-7; D call uncertain. In germline, CDR1 is SGHTA, CDR2 FQGNSA. This CDR3 has 14 residues. With 3 bases removed from V and 1 base from J, the gap between germline ends came to 10 bases. The DNA of the CDR3 is TGTGCCAGCAGCTTTAACGCGGTGTCCTACGAGCAGTACTTC. This translates into CASSFNAVSYEQYF.

This rearrangement joins TRBV6-1 to TRBJ1-6, with 10 bases aligning to TRBD1. Looked up from germline, CDR1 is MNHNS and CDR2 is SASEGT. The junction had 4 bases not matched to a gene; V was cut back by 2 bases and J by 6 bases. This CDR3 spans 16 amino acids. The CDR3 bases are TGTGCCAGCAGTGAAATTGGGACAGGGGCTAATTCACCCCTCCACTTT. It encodes CASSEIGTGANSPLHF.